This TCR beta chain originates from a study of blood T cells in healthy people across ages. The authors ran a second PCR of 7 to 11 cycles using a sample-barcoded 5' primer and a J-beta primer mix. TCRdb ran MiXCR on the 5' RACE reads and lists one entry per CDR3 protein. This sample has around 500,000 distinct CDR3 sequences, with roughly 48% found just once. CDR1 and CDR2 from the germline V gene are SGHRS and YFSETQ. The CDR3 runs 14 residues. V was cut by 4 bases and J by 5 bases, with 12 bases left in between. No fewer than 6.5 million PBMCs went into each sample. This clonotype was recorded a few times.

The sequenced sample consisted of blood. This chain connects TRBV5-1 to TRBJ1-4; D gene uncertain. This sequence originates from an elderly man in good health. The DNA of the CDR3 is TGCGCCAGCAGCCCCGGACGGGCAAATGAAAAACTGTTTTTT. It is translated as CASSPGRANEKLFF.